This TCR beta chain originates from a study of T-cell reconstitution after alpha-beta-depleted transplantation in children. This clonotype has at least ten counts. V lost 5 bases, J lost 0 bases, and 7 bases stayed unmatched. From germline, CDR1 is LNHNV and CDR2 YYDKDF (reference sequence). The CDR3 extends over 15 amino acids. Preparation of the TCRbeta library involved a method that used unique molecular identifiers. TCRdb fed the PCR reads into MiXCR, producing one record per CDR3 protein. The sample includes some 200,000 distinct CDR3 sequences, about 6.8% of them seen just once. This specimen was PBMCs from the stem cell graft donor, taken from the stem cell graft. The chain has TRBV15 and TRBJ2-7; the match to TRBD1 covers 7 bases. This receptor was taken from a human donor who donated a stem cell graft to a child with Wiskott-Aldrich syndrome. In nucleotides, the CDR3 is TGTGCCACCAGCGGGCTGAGACAGGGCTCCTACGAGCAGTACTTC. As protein: CATSGLRQGSYEQYF.